These 28 T cell receptor beta chains came from one sample sequenced in a study of cytomegalovirus exposure and HLA in healthy donors. The PCR ran on 60 Vbeta and 13 Jbeta primers. Data came from immunoSEQ multiplex PCR; TCRdb stores just in-frame clones and leaves some out. The table lists approximately 100,000 clones, around 69% of them singletons. The sequencing sample was made of PBMCs. The receptors derive from a man aged 30 to 39 in good health and CMV-seronegative.

The rearrangement joins TRBV11-2 to TRBJ2-2, with TRBD2 matching over 14 bases. The germline V gene encodes CDR1 SGHAT and CDR2 FQNNGV. The junction had 4 bases not matched to a gene; V was cut back by 1 base and J by 3 bases. The length of the CDR3 is 18 residues. The CDR3 is CASSLGRTSGRHTGELFF. CDR3 sequence (DNA): TGTGCCAGCAGCTTAGGAAGGACTAGCGGGAGGCACACCGGGGAGCTGTTTTTT.

V is TRBV9 and J is TRBJ1-2, with a weak D call TRBD1 (6 bases). CDR3 length: 16 residues. With 3 bases removed from V and 5 bases from J, the gap between germline ends came to 20 bases. Per the germline V gene, CDR1 is SGDLS and CDR2 is YYNGEE. CDR3 DNA: TGTGCCAGCAGCGATCGGACAGAAAAGGGCCCTTATGGCTACACCTTC. This translates into CASSDRTEKGPYGYTF.

In this sample, this clone turned up a few times. The chain recombines TRBV7-6 with TRBJ2-1, with D unresolved. Trimming pared 0 bases from V and 4 bases from J, leaving 4 bases between. This CDR3 spans 13 amino acids. Germline V gene lookup returns CDR1 SGHVS and CDR2 FNYEAQ. The CDR3 sequence: CASSLATYNEQFF. CDR3 sequence (DNA): TGTGCCAGCAGCTTAGCAACTTACAATGAGCAGTTCTTC.

The chain combines TRBV4-1 with TRBJ1-1; D gene unclear. The CDR3 extends over 14 amino acids. CDR1 and CDR2 from the germline V gene are MGHRA and YSYEKL. The V end was cut by 0 bases, the J end by 1 base, with 6 bases between. For the CDR3, the DNA is TGCGCCAGCAGCCAAGATACGGGGAACACTGAAGCTTTCTTT. This codes for CASSQDTGNTEAFF.

CDR3 amino acids: CASSGIGEHYGYTF. The CDR3 DNA follows: TGTGCCAGCAGTGGGATAGGGGAACACTATGGCTACACCTTC. The rearrangement uses TRBV6-1 and TRBJ1-2, with D tentatively TRBD1 (5 bases). The CDR3 is 14 amino acids. V gave up 4 bases and J gave up 3 bases, with 12 bases separating them. The germline gives CDR1 MNHNS, CDR2 SASEGT.

This chain links TRBV5-1 with TRBJ2-1; TRBD2 matches at 7 bases. Trimming removed 0 bases from V and 6 bases from J; junction bases left unmatched: 12. The germline V gene encodes CDR1 SGHRS and CDR2 YFSETQ. The CDR3 sequence is 17 residues long. The CDR3 DNA follows: TGCGCCAGCAGCTTGGCGCCGGGACTACTAGTCTCCAATGAGCAGTTCTTC. It codes for CASSLAPGLLVSNEQFF.

In DNA, the CDR3 is TGTGCCAGCAGTGACTCGAAGGGGGCATTCCGGGAGCTGTTTTTT. Translated: CASSDSKGAFRELFF. The V and J genes are TRBV6-4 and TRBJ2-2, with 7 nucleotides matching TRBD1. Germline CDR1 reads MRHNA; CDR2 reads SNTAGT. The CDR3 is 15 amino acids. V shed 0 bases, J shed 9 bases, and the junction held 7 bases outside the gene matches.

The sample holds a few counts of this clone. The chain is built from TRBV7-9 and TRBJ1-3; D gene uncertain. Germline V gene sequence: CDR1 SEHNR, CDR2 FQNEAQ (reference sequence). The CDR3 length is 13 residues. The ends were cut back, 7 bases at V and 0 bases at J, with 7 bases in the middle. Written as DNA, the CDR3 is TGTGCCAGCACCCACAGCTCTGGAAACACCATATATTTT. Protein sequence: CASTHSSGNTIYF.

This rearrangement joins TRBV7-3 to TRBJ2-6; tentatively, D is TRBD1 (5 bases). Looked up from germline, CDR1 is SGHTA and CDR2 is FQGTGA. V dropped 5 bases and J dropped 0 bases, with 14 bases sitting between them. The CDR3 has 17 amino acids. The DNA of the CDR3 is TGTGCCAGCAGCCCCCGACAGTTCCTCTCTGGGGCCAACGTCCTGACTTTC. Residues: CASSPRQFLSGANVLTF.

As concerns this clone: The junction differs from germline at one of its ends, possibly a read error. V gene TRBV10-3 combines with J gene TRBJ2-3; 8 nucleotides line up with TRBD1. This CDR3 has 14 amino acids. Germline CDR1 ENHRY, CDR2 SYGVKD. CDR3 sequence: CAVRGPVDTDTQYF. The DNA of the CDR3 is TGTGCCGTCAGGGGGCCGGTAGACACAGATACGCAGTATTTT.

This chain connects TRBV6-1 to TRBJ2-3; TRBD2 agrees at 7 bases. This CDR3 is 12 amino acids long. Germline assignment: CDR1 MNHNS and CDR2 SASEGT. Germline trimming cut 8 bases from V and 5 bases from J; bases unmatched to any gene: 4. CDR3 sequence (DNA): TGTGCCAGCGCGACTAGCTTAGATACGCAGTATTTT. This gives the protein CASATSLDTQYF.

This clone occurred once. The chain has TRBV2 and TRBJ2-7, with TRBD1 matching over 12 bases. The V gene end was trimmed by 6 bases and the J gene end by 5 bases; junction bases not matched to a gene: 8. The CDR3 has 15 residues. Per germline, CDR1 SNHLY and CDR2 FYNNEI. CDR3 region: CASRRDRGQSDEQYF. Here the CDR3 DNA reads TGTGCCAGCAGGAGGGACAGGGGGCAGAGCGACGAGCAGTACTTC.

The chain has TRBV6-6 and TRBJ2-7, with TRBD2 identical over 7 bases. Trimming took 4 bases from V and 1 from J; bases not matched to a gene: 4. This CDR3 region has 14 residues. CDR1 is MNHNY and CDR2 is SVGAGI in the germline V gene (reference sequence). The CDR3 sequence: CASSWEGPSYEQYF. The CDR3 DNA reads TGTGCCAGCAGTTGGGAGGGTCCTTCCTACGAGCAGTACTTC.

The V gene is TRBV28, the J gene TRBJ2-1; TRBD2 matches 10 bases. The CDR3 consists of 13 residues. The ends lost 7 bases at V and 3 bases at J; junction bases unmatched: 0. Germline lookup yields CDR1 MDHEN and CDR2 SYDVKM. CDR3 sequence (DNA): TGTGCCAGCATAGCGGGAGGCTACAATGAGCAGTTCTTC. This translates into CASIAGGYNEQFF.

The sample holds a few counts of this clone. The chain employs TRBV13 and TRBJ1-2; 8 bases fit TRBD1. Unmatched junction bases numbered 7, after V lost 11 bases and J lost 8 bases. Germline loops: CDR1 PRHDT, CDR2 FYEKMQ (reference sequence). CDR3 length: 11 amino acids. CDR3 region: CASARGRGYTF. The CDR3 nucleotides read TGTGCCTCGGCCAGGGGGCGAGGCTACACCTTC.

The chain uses TRBV5-1 and TRBJ1-2; no clear D gene. The CDR3 totals 13 residues. Germline V gives CDR1 SGHRS, CDR2 YFSETQ. Deletions cut 0 bases from V and 4 bases from J, with 7 bases between. DNA for the CDR3: TGCGCCAGCAGCTTGGAGGCGGTCTATGGCTACACCTTC. Residues: CASSLEAVYGYTF. The variable domain in full, with the rest retrieved from reference TRBV5-1 and TRBJ1-2, is KAGVTQTPRYLIKTRGQQVTLSCSPISGHRSVSWYQQTPGQGLQFLFEYFSETQRNKGNFPGRFSGRQFSNSRSEMNVSTLELGDSALYLCASSLEAVYGYTFGSGTRLTVV.

The chain combines TRBV5-4 with TRBJ1-4; tentative D call: TRBD1 (6 bases). Germline loops: CDR1 SGHNT, CDR2 YYREEE (reference sequence). V was clipped by 0 bases and J by 5 bases, with 14 bases between them. The length of the CDR3 is 16 residues. The CDR3 region has the DNA TGTGCCAGCAGCTTGGCCGGACAGAAACCAAATGAAAAACTGTTTTTT. It codes for CASSLAGQKPNEKLFF.

The V gene is TRBV7-9, the J gene TRBJ1-3; possible D gene TRBD1, 5 bases. This CDR3 is built from 13 residues. Germline assignment: CDR1 SEHNR and CDR2 FQNEAQ (reference sequence). Trimming removed 5 bases from V and 8 bases from J, with 13 bases in between. Written as DNA, the CDR3 is TGTGCCAGCAGCCCTATGGGGGGTGACACCATATATTTT. Translated, it gives CASSPMGGDTIYF.

The chain links TRBV9 to TRBJ2-1; 9 nucleotides line up with TRBD2. This CDR3 spans 17 amino acids. With 0 bases clipped from V and 0 bases from J, the junction kept 4 bases outside the gene matches. CDR1 SGDLS and CDR2 YYNGEE come from the germline V gene. CDR3 residues: CASSVAVSGGSYNEQFF. Here the CDR3 DNA reads TGTGCCAGCAGCGTAGCTGTTAGCGGGGGCTCCTACAATGAGCAGTTCTTC.

This clone appeared a few times. This chain joins TRBV10-3 and TRBJ2-1, with D perhaps matching TRBD2 (5 bases). Germline V CDR1 and CDR2: ENHRY, SYGVKD. V was shortened by 8 bases and J by 0 bases, with 20 bases between the two germline ends. CDR3 size: 17 residues. The CDR3 loop reads CAIYPTGWLSSYNEQFF. The CDR3 nucleotides are TGTGCCATCTACCCCACGGGGTGGCTGAGCTCCTACAATGAGCAGTTCTTC.

This clone came up a few times. The chain recombines TRBV10-3 with TRBJ2-2, with 16 bases fitting TRBD2. The CDR3 has 18 amino acids. The junction had 4 bases not matched to a gene; V was cut back by 6 bases and J by 0 bases. In germline, CDR1 is ENHRY, CDR2 SYGVKD. CDR3 coding DNA: TGTGCCATCAGAAGGGGACTAGCGGGAGGGGCGAACACCGGGGAGCTGTTTTTT. Protein: CAIRRGLAGGANTGELFF.

DNA of the CDR3: TGTGCCAGCTCAGAGGGACAGGGAAGGTCCTACGAGCAGTACTTC. The encoded protein is CASSEGQGRSYEQYF. The V call is TRBV18, the J call TRBJ2-7, with TRBD1 matching 9 bases. With 5 bases clipped from V and 1 base from J, the junction kept 6 bases outside the gene matches. This CDR3 is 15 amino acids long. Germline-derived CDR1 and CDR2 are KGHSH and LQKENI. The variable domain in full, completed from reference TRBV18 and TRBJ2-7, reads NAGVMQNPRHLVRRRGQEARLRCSPMKGHSHVYWYRQLPEEGLKFMVYLQKENIIDESGMPKERFSAEFPKEGPSILRIQQVVRGDSAAYFCASSEGQGRSYEQYFGPGTRLTVT.

The chain uses TRBV2 and TRBJ1-2; D ambiguous. Trimming removed 3 bases at V and 4 bases at J, with 9 bases between. Germline-derived CDR1 and CDR2 are SNHLY and FYNNEI. This CDR3 contains 13 residues. CDR3 sequence: CASSDRQPYGYTF. The DNA of the CDR3 is TGTGCCAGCAGTGATAGACAACCCTATGGCTACACCTTC.

The genes are TRBV5-1 and TRBJ2-4; weak D call: TRBD1 (5 bases). V dropped 0 bases and J dropped 0 bases, with 10 bases sitting between them. Germline V gene data show CDR1 as SGHRS and CDR2 as YFSETQ. The CDR3 spans 16 residues. The CDR3 sequence: CASSLEGNVAKNIQYF. As DNA, the CDR3 is TGCGCCAGCAGCTTGGAGGGGAACGTAGCCAAAAACATTCAGTACTTC.

This clone appeared a few times. This rearrangement joins TRBV6-1 to TRBJ2-5, with D possibly TRBD2 on 5 matching bases. The length of the CDR3 is 14 residues. V dropped 6 bases and J dropped 3 bases, with 14 bases sitting between them. The germline V gene encodes CDR1 MNHNS and CDR2 SASEGT. CDR3 in amino acids: CASRRVSSKETQYF. CDR3 sequence (DNA): TGTGCCAGCAGGAGGGTGAGTTCGAAAGAGACCCAGTACTTC.

The J gene is TRBJ2-5, the V gene TRBV4-3, with TRBD2 matching over 7 bases. In germline, CDR1 is LGHNA, CDR2 YSLEER. V dropped 3 bases and J dropped 7; count of bases not matched to a gene: 8. The CDR3 sequence is 14 residues long. Here the CDR3 reads CASSQRLAAGTQYF. Written as DNA, the CDR3 is TGCGCCAGCAGCCAGCGACTAGCTGCCGGGACCCAGTACTTC.

The rearrangement joins TRBV28 to TRBJ2-7, with 10 bases identical to TRBD1. The V segment lost 5 bases and the J segment 3 bases; nucleotides outside the gene matches: 10. Germline V lookup: CDR1 MDHEN, CDR2 SYDVKM. The CDR3 covers 16 residues. The CDR3 region has the DNA TGTGCCAGCAGTCCGGGACAGGGGCCGGTAAACTACGAGCAGTACTTC. Encoded protein: CASSPGQGPVNYEQYF.

The chain has TRBV7-9 and TRBJ1-2, with a weak D call TRBD1 (5 bases). CDR3 length: 15 amino acids. V lost 4 bases, J lost 3 bases, and 15 bases lay in between. Germline loops: CDR1 SEHNR, CDR2 FQNEAQ (reference sequence). The CDR3: CASSSEAGKYYGYTF. In DNA, the CDR3 is TGTGCCAGCAGCTCCGAAGCAGGGAAGTACTATGGCTACACCTTC.